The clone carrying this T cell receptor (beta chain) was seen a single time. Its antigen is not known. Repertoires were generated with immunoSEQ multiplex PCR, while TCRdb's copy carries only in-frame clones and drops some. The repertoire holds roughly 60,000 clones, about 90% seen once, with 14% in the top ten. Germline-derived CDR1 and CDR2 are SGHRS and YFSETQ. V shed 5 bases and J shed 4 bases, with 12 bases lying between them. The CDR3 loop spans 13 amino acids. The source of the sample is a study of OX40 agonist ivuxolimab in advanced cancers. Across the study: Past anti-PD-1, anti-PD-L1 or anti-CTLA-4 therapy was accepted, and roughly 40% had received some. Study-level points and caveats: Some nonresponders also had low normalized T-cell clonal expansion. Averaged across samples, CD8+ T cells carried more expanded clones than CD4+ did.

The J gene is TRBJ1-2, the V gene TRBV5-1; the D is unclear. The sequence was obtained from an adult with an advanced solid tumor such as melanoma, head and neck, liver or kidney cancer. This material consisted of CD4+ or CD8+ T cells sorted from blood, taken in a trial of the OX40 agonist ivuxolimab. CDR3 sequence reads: CASSSGRRYGYTF. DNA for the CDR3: TGCGCCAGCAGTTCAGGACGTCGCTATGGCTACACCTTC. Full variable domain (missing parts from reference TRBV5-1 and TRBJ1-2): KAGVTQTPRYLIKTRGQQVTLSCSPISGHRSVSWYQQTPGQGLQFLFEYFSETQRNKGNFPGRFSGRQFSNSRSEMNVSTLELGDSALYLCASSSGRRYGYTFGSGTRLTVV.